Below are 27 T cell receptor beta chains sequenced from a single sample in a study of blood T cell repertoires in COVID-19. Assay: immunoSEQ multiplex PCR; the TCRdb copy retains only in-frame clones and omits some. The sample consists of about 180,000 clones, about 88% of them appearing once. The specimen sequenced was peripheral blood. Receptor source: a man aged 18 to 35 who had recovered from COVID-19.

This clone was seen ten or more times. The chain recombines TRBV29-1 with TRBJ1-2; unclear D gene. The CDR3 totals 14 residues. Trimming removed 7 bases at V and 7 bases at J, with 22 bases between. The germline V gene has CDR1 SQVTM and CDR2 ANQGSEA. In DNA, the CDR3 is TGCAGCGCCCCTGGACCGGTCTGGGGAGTTGGCTACACCTTC. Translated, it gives CSAPGPVWGVGYTF.

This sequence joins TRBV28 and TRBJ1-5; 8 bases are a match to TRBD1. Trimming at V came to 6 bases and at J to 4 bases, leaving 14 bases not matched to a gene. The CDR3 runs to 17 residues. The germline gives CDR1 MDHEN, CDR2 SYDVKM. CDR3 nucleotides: TGTGCCAGCAGAACGCACCAGGGGGCTGCGGGGAATCAGCCCCAGCATTTT. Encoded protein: CASRTHQGAAGNQPQHF.

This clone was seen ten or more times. Here the CDR3 reads CASRITGSYNEQFF. CDR3 sequence (DNA): TGTGCCAGCAGAATAACTGGTTCCTACAATGAGCAGTTCTTC. The rearrangement uses TRBV6-5 and TRBJ2-1; D remains unclear. V was shortened by 6 bases and J by 1 base, with 10 bases between the two germline ends. The CDR3 sequence is 14 residues long. Germline values: CDR1 MNHEY, CDR2 SVGAGI.

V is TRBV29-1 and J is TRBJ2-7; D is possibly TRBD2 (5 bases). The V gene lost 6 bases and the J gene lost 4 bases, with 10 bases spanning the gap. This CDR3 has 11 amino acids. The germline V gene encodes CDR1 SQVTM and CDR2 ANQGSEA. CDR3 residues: CSVRTGYEQYF. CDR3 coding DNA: TGCAGCGTCCGGACTGGGTACGAGCAGTACTTC.

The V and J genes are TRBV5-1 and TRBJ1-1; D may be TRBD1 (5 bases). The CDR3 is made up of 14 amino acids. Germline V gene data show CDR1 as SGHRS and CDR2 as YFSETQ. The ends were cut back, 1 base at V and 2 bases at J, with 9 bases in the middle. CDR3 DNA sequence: TGCGCCAGCAGCTTGACAGGTAGTAACACTGAAGCTTTCTTT. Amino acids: CASSLTGSNTEAFF.

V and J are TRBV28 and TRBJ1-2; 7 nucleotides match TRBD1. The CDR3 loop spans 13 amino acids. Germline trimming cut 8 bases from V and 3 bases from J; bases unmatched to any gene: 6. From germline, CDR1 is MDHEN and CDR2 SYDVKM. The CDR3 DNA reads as TGTGCCAGCGGGAAAGGGACAGACTATGGCTACACCTTC. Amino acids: CASGKGTDYGYTF.

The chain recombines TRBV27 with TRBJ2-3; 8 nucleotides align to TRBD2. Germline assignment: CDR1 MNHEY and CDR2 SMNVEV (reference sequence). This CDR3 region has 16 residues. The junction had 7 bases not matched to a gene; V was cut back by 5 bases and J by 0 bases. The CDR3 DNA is TGTGCCAGCAGTCAGCATCCTAGCGGGAGCACAGATACGCAGTATTTT. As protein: CASSQHPSGSTDTQYF.

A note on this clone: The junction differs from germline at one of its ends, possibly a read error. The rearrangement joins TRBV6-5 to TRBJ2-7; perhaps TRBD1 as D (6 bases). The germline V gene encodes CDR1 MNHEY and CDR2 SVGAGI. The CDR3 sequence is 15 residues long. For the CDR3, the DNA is TGTGCCAGTAGTTATTCCATGGACAGCTCCTACGAGCAGTACTTC. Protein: CASSYSMDSSYEQYF.

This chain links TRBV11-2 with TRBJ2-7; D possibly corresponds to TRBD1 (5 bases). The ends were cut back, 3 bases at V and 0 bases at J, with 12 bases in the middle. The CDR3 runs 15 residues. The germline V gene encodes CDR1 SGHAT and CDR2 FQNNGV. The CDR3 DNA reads TGTGCCAGCAGCTTGATACAGGCCAACTCCTACGAGCAGTACTTC. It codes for CASSLIQANSYEQYF.

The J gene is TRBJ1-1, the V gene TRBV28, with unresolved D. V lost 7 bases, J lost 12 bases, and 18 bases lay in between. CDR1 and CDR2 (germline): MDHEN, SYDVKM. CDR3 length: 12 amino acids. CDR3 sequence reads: CASTTPKLLTFF. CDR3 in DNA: TGTGCCAGCACCACACCCAAATTATTGACTTTCTTT.

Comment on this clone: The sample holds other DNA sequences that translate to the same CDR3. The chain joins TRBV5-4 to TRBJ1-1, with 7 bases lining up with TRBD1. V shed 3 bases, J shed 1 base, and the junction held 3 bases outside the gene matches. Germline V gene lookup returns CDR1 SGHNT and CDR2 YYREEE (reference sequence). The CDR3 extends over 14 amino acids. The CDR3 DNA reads TGTGCCAGCAGCTCCGCAGGGGGGAACACTGAAGCTTTCTTT. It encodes CASSSAGGNTEAFF.

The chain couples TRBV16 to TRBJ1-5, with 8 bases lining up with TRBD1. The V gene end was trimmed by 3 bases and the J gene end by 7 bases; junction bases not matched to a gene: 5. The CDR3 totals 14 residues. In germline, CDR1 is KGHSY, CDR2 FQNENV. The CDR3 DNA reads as TGTGCCAGCAGCCATACAGGGGGGGGGCAGCCCCAGCATTTT. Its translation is CASSHTGGGQPQHF.

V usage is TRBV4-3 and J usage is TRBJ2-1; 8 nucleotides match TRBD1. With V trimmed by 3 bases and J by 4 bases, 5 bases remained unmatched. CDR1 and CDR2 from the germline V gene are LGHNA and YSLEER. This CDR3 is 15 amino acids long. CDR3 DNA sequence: TGCGCCAGCAGCCAGGAAAGGACAGGGTACAATGAGCAGTTCTTC. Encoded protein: CASSQERTGYNEQFF.

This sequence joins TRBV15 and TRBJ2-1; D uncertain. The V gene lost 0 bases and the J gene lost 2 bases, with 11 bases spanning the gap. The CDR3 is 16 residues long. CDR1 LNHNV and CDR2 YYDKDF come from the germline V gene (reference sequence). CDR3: CATSRDPAATYNEQFF. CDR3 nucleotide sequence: TGTGCCACCAGCAGAGATCCGGCGGCCACCTACAATGAGCAGTTCTTC.

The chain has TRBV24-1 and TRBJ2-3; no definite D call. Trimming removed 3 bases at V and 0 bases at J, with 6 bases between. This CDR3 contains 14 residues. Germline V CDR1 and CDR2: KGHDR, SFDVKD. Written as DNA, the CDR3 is TGTGCCACCAGTGATCCGCGAAGCACAGATACGCAGTATTTT. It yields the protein CATSDPRSTDTQYF.

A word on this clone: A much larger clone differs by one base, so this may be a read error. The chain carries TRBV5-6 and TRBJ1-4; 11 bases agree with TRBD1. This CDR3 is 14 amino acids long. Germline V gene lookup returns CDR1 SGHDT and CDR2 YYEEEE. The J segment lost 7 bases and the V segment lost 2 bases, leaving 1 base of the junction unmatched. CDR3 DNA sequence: TGTGCCAGCAGCTTAGGGACAGGGGGTGAAAAACTGTTTTTT. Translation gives CASSLGTGGEKLFF. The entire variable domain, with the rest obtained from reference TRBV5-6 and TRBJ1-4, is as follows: DAGVTQSPTHLIKTRGQQVTLRCSPKSGHDTVSWYQQALGQGPQFIFQYYEEEERQRGNFPDRFSGHQFPNYSSELNVNALLLGDSALYLCASSLGTGGEKLFFGSGTQLSVL.

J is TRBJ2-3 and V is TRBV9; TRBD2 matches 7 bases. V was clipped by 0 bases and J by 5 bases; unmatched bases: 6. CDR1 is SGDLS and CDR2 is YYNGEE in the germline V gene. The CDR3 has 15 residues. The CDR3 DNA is TGTGCCAGCAGCGTAGCGGCGGGAGATGTAGATACGCAGTATTTT. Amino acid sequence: CASSVAAGDVDTQYF.

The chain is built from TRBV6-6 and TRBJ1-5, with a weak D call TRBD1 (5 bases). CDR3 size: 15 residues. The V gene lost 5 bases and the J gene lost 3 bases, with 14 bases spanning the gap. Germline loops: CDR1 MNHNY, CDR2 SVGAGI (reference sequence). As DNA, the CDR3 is TGTGCCAGCAGTCCCCCGGGGGGAATCAATCAGCCCCAGCATTTT. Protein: CASSPPGGINQPQHF.

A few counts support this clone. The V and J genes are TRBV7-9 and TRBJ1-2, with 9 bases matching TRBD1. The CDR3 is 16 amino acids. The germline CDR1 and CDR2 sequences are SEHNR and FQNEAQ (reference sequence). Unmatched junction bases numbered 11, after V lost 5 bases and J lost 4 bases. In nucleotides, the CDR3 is TGTGCCAGCAGCGAGGCCGGACAGGGGTCGGCCTATGGCTACACCTTC. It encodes CASSEAGQGSAYGYTF.

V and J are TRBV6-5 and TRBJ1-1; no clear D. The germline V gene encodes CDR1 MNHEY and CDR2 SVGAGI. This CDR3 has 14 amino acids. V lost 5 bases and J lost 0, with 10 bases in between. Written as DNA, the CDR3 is TGTGCCAGCAGTCCGGTCGGTCTGAACACTGAAGCTTTCTTT. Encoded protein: CASSPVGLNTEAFF.

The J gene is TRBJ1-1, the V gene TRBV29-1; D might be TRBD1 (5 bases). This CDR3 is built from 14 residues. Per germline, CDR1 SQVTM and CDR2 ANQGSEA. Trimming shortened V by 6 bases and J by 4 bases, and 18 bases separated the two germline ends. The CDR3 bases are TGCAGCGTCAGGTACGGGGGTTTGTCCACTGAAGCTTTCTTT. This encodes CSVRYGGLSTEAFF.

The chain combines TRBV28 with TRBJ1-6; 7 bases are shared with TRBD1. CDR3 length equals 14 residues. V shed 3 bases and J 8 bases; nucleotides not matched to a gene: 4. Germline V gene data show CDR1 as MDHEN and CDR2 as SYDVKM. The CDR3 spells CASSLGQYYSPLHF. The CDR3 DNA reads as TGTGCCAGCAGTTTGGGACAGTACTATTCACCCCTCCACTTT.

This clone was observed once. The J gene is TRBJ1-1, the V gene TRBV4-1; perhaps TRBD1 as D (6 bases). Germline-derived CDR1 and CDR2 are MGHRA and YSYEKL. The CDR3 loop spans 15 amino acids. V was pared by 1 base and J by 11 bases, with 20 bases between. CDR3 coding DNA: TGCGCCAGCAGCCAAGTGGGGACATCCTCACCGGGGGCTTTCTTT. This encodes CASSQVGTSSPGAFF.

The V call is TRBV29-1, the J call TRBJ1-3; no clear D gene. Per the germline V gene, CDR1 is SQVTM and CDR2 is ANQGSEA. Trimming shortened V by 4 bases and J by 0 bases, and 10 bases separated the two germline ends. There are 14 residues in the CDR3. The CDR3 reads CSVVESHSGNTIYF. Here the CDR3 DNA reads TGCAGCGTTGTCGAGAGCCACTCTGGAAACACCATATATTTT.

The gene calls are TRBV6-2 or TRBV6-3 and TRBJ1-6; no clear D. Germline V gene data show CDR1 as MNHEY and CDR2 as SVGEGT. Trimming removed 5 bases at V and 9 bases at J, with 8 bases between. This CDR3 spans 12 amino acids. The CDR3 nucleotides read TGTGCCAGCAGTCTCAGAGGTTCACCCCTCCACTTT. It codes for CASSLRGSPLHF.

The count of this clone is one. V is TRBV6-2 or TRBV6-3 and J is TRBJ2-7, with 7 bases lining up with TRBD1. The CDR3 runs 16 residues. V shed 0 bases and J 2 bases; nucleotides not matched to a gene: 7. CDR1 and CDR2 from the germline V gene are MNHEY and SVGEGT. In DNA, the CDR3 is TGTGCCAGCAGTTACTCGAGGGACAGAGGGACCTACGAGCAGTACTTC. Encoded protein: CASSYSRDRGTYEQYF.

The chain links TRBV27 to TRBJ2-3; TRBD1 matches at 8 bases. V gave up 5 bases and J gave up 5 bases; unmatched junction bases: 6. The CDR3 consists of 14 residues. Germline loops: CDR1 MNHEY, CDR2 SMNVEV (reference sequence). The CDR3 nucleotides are TGTGCCAGCAGTATTTACAGGGGGATAGATACGCAGTATTTT. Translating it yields CASSIYRGIDTQYF.